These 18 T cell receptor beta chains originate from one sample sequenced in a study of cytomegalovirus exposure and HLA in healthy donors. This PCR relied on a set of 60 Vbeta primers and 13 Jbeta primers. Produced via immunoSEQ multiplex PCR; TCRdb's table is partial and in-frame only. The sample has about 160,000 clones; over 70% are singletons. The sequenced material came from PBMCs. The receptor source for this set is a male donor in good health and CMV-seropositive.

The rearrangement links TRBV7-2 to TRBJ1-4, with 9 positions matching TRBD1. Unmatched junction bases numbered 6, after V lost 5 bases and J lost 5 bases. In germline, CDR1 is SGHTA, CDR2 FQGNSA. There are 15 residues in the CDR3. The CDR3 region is CASSTRGTGNEKLFF. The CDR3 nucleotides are TGTGCCAGCAGCACTAGGGGGACAGGGAATGAAAAACTGTTTTTT.

CDR3 residues: CSATDRSSYNEQFF. The CDR3 DNA sequence: TGCAGCGCTACGGACAGGAGCTCCTACAATGAGCAGTTCTTC. The J gene is TRBJ2-1, the V gene TRBV29-1, with 7 bases aligning to TRBD1. CDR3 length equals 14 residues. Germline V gene lookup returns CDR1 SQVTM and CDR2 ANQGSEA. V lost 7 bases to trimming and J lost 0 bases; unmatched junction nucleotides: 6.

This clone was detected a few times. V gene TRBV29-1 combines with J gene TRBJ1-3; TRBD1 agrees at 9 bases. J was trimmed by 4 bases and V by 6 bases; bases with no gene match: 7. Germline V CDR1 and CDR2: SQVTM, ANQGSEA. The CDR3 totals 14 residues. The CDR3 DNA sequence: TGCAGCGTAGCCGGGACAGGGTCCGGAAACACCATATATTTT. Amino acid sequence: CSVAGTGSGNTIYF.

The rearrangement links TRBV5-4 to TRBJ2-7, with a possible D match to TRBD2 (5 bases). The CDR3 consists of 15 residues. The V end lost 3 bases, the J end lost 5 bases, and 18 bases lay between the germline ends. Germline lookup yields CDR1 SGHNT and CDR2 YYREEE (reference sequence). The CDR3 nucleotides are TGTGCCAGCAGCTCCTCTAGGCTCCCCGGGGACGAGCAGTACTTC. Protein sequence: CASSSSRLPGDEQYF.

CDR3 coding DNA: TGCGCCAGCAGCTTGGAGGGGGCGCGAGGAGCTTTCTTT. This encodes CASSLEGARGAFF. The chain is built from TRBV5-1 and TRBJ1-1; TRBD1 matches at 7 bases. Germline lookup yields CDR1 SGHRS and CDR2 YFSETQ. The length of the CDR3 is 13 residues. J lost 10 bases, V lost 0 bases, and 6 bases had no gene match.

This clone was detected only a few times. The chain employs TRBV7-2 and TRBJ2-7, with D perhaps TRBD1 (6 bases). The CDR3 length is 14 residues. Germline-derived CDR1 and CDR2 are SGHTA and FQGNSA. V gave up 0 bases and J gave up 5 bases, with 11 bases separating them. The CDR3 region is CASSLALRDNEQYF. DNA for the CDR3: TGTGCCAGCAGCTTAGCGCTAAGGGACAACGAGCAGTACTTC.

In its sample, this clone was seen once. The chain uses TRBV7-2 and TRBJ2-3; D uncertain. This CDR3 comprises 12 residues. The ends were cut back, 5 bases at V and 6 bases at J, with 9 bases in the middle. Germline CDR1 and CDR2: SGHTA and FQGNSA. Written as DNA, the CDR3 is TGTGCCAGCAGCCCTAGTGCGGATACGCAGTATTTT. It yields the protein CASSPSADTQYF.

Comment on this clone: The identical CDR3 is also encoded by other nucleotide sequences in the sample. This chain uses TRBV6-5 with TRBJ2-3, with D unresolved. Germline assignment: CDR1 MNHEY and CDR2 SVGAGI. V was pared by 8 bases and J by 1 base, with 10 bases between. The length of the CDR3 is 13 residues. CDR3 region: CASLSLGTDTQYF. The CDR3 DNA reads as TGTGCCAGCTTGAGCTTGGGCACAGATACGCAGTATTTT.

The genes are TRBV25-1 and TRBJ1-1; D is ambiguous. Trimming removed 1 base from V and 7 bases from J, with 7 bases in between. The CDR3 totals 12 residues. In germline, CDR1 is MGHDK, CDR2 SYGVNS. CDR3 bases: TGTGCCAGCAGTGAATTGTACGGTGAAGCTTTCTTT. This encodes CASSELYGEAFF.

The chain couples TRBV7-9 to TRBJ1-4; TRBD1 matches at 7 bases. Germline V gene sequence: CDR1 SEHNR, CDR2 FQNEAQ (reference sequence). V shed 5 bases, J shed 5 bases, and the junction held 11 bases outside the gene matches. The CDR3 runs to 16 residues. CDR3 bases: TGTGCCAGCAGCACTCGGGACAGAAACTACAATGAAAAACTGTTTTTT. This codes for CASSTRDRNYNEKLFF.

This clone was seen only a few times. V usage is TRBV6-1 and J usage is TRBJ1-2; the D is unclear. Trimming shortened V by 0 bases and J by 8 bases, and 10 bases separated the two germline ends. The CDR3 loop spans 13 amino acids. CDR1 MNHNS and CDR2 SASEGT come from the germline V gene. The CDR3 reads CASSEAPGYGYTF. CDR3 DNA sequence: TGTGCCAGCAGTGAAGCCCCGGGTTACGGCTACACCTTC.

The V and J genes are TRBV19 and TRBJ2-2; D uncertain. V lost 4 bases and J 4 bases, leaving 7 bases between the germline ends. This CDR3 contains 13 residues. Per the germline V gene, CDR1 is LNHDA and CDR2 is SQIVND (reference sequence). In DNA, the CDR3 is TGTGCCAGTAGTAGGCATGCCACCGGGGAGCTGTTTTTT. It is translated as CASSRHATGELFF.

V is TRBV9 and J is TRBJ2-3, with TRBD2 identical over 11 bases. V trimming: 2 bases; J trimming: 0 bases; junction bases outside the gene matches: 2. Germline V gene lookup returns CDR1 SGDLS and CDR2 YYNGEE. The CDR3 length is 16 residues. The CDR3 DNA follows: TGTGCCAGCAGCGTTAGCGGGGGGGTTAGCACAGATACGCAGTATTTT. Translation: CASSVSGGVSTDTQYF.

In DNA, the CDR3 is TGTGCCAGCAGTTATACAGGGCCATCCACCGGGGAGCTGTTTTTT. Its protein product is CASSYTGPSTGELFF. The V and J genes are TRBV6-6 and TRBJ2-2; a weak D match, TRBD1 (6 bases). CDR3 length: 15 amino acids. The V gene lost 3 bases and the J gene lost 4 bases, with 12 bases spanning the gap. Looked up from germline, CDR1 is MNHNY and CDR2 is SVGAGI (reference sequence).

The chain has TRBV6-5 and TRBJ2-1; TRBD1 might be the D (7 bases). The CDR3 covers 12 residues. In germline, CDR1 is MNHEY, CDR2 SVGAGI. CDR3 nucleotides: TGTACCACTGCAGGGGGGCCAGGTGAGCAGTTCTTC. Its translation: CTTAGGPGEQFF.

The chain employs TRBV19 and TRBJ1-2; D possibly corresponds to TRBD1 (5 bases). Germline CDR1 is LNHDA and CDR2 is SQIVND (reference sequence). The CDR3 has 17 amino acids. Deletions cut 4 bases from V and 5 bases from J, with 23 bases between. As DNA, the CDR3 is TGTGCCAGTAGTAGGCTGACGGCCGGGGGGATCGGGTATGGCTACACCTTC. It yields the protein CASSRLTAGGIGYGYTF.

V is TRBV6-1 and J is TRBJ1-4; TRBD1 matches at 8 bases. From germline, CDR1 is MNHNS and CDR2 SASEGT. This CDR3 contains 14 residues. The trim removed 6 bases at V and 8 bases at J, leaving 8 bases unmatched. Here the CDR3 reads CASSGQGIREKLFF. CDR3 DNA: TGTGCCAGCAGCGGACAGGGAATAAGAGAAAAACTGTTTTTT.

The CDR3 spells CASSLDQGASAEAFF. CDR3 in DNA: TGTGCCAGCAGCTTAGATCAGGGGGCGTCCGCTGAAGCTTTCTTT. This chain links TRBV11-1 with TRBJ1-1; 8 bases map to TRBD1. The V segment lost 1 base and the J segment 6 bases; nucleotides outside the gene matches: 7. This CDR3 has 15 amino acids. Germline CDR1 and CDR2: SGHAT and FQDESV (reference sequence).